This T cell receptor beta chain stems from a study of cytomegalovirus exposure and HLA in healthy donors. Notes on the study in general: Both high specificity and high sensitivity reportedly marked the classifier's diagnosis of cytomegalovirus status. Some highly shared sequence variants likely arose as a pipeline artifact.

As regards this clone: Its antigen is unidentified.

Per the germline V gene, CDR1 is MDHEN and CDR2 is SYDVKM. The CDR3 runs to 12 residues. The germline V and J ends were trimmed by 5 bases and 1 base, with 3 bases remaining between them. The PCR contained 60 Vbeta and 13 Jbeta primers. The authors' processing: Unique TCR beta chains totaled 65 million to 95 million in a later count, with around 12 million of them shared. Clones were read by immunoSEQ multiplex PCR, and TCRdb kept only the in-frame ones, dropping some. The V and J calls and clone size come from that table; D and trimming were worked out from the DNA. The sample comprises some 96,000 clones, 64% of which are singletons, and more than 2.5% rests with the top ten. At collection, donors were nominally healthy, but unrecorded immune exposures were probable.

This chain joins TRBV28 and TRBJ2-1; no clear D. What was sequenced was PBMCs. The TCR sequence derives from a man between 60 and 75 years old in good health and CMV-seronegative. This chain's CDR3 is CASSTSYNEQFF. The CDR3 DNA reads TGTGCCAGCAGTACATCCTACAATGAGCAGTTCTTC. The whole variable domain, filled in from reference TRBV28 and TRBJ2-1, reads DVKVTQSSRYLVKRTGEKVFLECVQDMDHENMFWYRQDPGLGLRLIYFSYDVKMKEKGDIPEGYSVSREKKERFSLILESASTNQTSMYLCASSTSYNEQFFGPGTRLTVL.